The 22 T cell receptor beta chains below were found in one sample sequenced in a study of T cells in Graves' hyperthyroidism and ophthalmopathy. The source material, RNA transcripts, was used to amplify TCR beta CDR3 regions. Initially, a first-round RT-PCR of the TCR CDR3 employed the HTBI primer set. TCRdb independently ran MiXCR on the multiplex PCR reads; one entry per CDR3 protein. The table records approximately 610,000 distinct CDR3 sequences, approximately 15% of them present only once. The sequenced material came from blood. Receptors originate from a woman under 30 with Graves' hyperthyroidism.

Notes on this clonotype: This sequence may be a read error, since a much larger clone differs from it by one base. The V and J genes are TRBV7-2 and TRBJ1-3; the D is unclear. The CDR3 covers 15 residues. Germline-derived CDR1 and CDR2 are SGHTA and FQGNSA. The CDR3 coding sequence is TGTGCCAGCAGCTTAGTTCCGGGTTCTGGAAACACCAGATATTTT. Protein: CASSLVPGSGNTRYF.

This clonotype was seen at least ten times. V is TRBV7-9 and J is TRBJ2-5, with D possibly called TRBD1 or TRBD2 (5 bases each). The CDR3 loop spans 16 amino acids. Trimming stripped 4 bases from V and 4 bases from J, with 19 bases between. Per germline, CDR1 SEHNR and CDR2 FQNEAQ (reference sequence). The CDR3 spells CASSSRGEGMAETQYF. DNA of the CDR3: TGTGCCAGCAGCTCCAGAGGCGAGGGGATGGCAGAGACCCAGTACTTC.

This clonotype has just a few counts. The gene calls are TRBV25-1 and TRBJ1-1; 10 bases line up with TRBD1. This CDR3 spans 17 amino acids. The V gene end was trimmed by 4 bases and the J gene end by 0 bases; junction bases not matched to a gene: 8. Germline V lookup: CDR1 MGHDK, CDR2 SYGVNS. DNA for the CDR3: TGTGCCAGCAGTGCAGGACAGGGGGAGAGAGTGAACACTGAAGCTTTCTTT. This codes for CASSAGQGERVNTEAFF.

This clonotype was found a few times. CDR3: CATQDRFGNQPQHF. The CDR3, as DNA: TGTGCCACTCAAGACAGGTTTGGCAATCAGCCCCAGCATTTT. The rearrangement links TRBV19 to TRBJ1-5; perhaps TRBD1 as D (6 bases). There are 14 residues in the CDR3. Trimming removed 10 bases from V and 2 bases from J, with 15 bases in between. The germline gives CDR1 LNHDA, CDR2 SQIVND (reference sequence). Full variable domain (outside the CDR3, taken from reference TRBV19 and TRBJ1-5): DGGITQSPKYLFRKEGQNVTLSCEQNLNHDAMYWYRQDPGQGLRLIYYSQIVNDFQKGDIAEGYSVSREKKESFPLTVTSAQKNPTAFYLCATQDRFGNQPQHFGDGTRLSIL.

This clonotype appeared a few times. The chain has TRBV3-1 and TRBJ1-6; 10 bases align to TRBD1. Trimming removed 1 base from V and 9 bases from J; junction bases left unmatched: 0. In germline, CDR1 is LGHDT, CDR2 YNNKEL (reference sequence). The CDR3 covers 14 residues. The CDR3 nucleotides read TGTGCCAGCAGCCAAGGGACAGGGGGTTCACCCCTCCACTTT. Residues: CASSQGTGGSPLHF. The variable domain in full, completed from reference TRBV3-1 and TRBJ1-6, reads DTAVSQTPKYLVTQMGNDKSIKCEQNLGHDTMYWYKQDSKKFLKIMFSYNNKELIINETVPNRFSPKSPDKAHLNLHINSLELGDSAVYFCASSQGTGGSPLHFGNGTRLTVT.

This clonotype was found a few times. J is TRBJ2-1 and V is TRBV7-9; D is unresolved. The CDR3 has 13 residues. Germline-derived CDR1 and CDR2 are SEHNR and FQNEAQ (reference sequence). V lost 4 bases, J lost 9 bases, and 13 bases lay in between. CDR3 sequence: CASSSPLASEQFF. In DNA, the CDR3 is TGTGCCAGCAGCTCCCCGCTGGCGAGTGAGCAGTTCTTC.

J is TRBJ2-3 and V is TRBV28, with D maybe TRBD1 (6 bases). Trimming removed 6 bases from V and 11 bases from J, with 12 bases in between. CDR3 size: 11 residues. CDR1 is MDHEN, CDR2 SYDVKM, per germline. Here the CDR3 DNA reads TGTGCCAGCAGGGGGACATCCAGGCAGTATTTT. It yields the protein CASRGTSRQYF.

CDR3 in amino acids: CASSLGGLAGLYEQYF. The DNA for the CDR3 is TGTGCCAGCAGCTTAGGGGGACTAGCGGGCCTCTACGAGCAGTACTTC. The V call is TRBV7-9, the J call TRBJ2-7; 12 positions agree with TRBD2. V dropped 1 base and J dropped 3; count of bases not matched to a gene: 4. The germline V gene encodes CDR1 SEHNR and CDR2 FQNEAQ (reference sequence). The CDR3 extends over 16 amino acids. Together with reference TRBV7-9 and TRBJ2-7, the CDR3 gives the full variable domain: DTGVSQNPRHKITKRGQNVTFRCDPISEHNRLYWYRQTLGQGPEFLTYFQNEAQLEKSRLLSDRFSAERPKGSFSTLEIQRTEQGDSAMYLCASSLGGLAGLYEQYFGPGTRLTVT.

This clonotype was recorded a few times. V and J are TRBV10-3 and TRBJ2-6; a weak D match, TRBD1 (5 bases). The length of the CDR3 is 14 residues. Germline loops: CDR1 ENHRY, CDR2 SYGVKD. With 10 bases removed from V and 4 bases from J, the gap between germline ends came to 14 bases. CDR3 nucleotides: TGTGCCAGAAATCAGGGAACCGGGGCCAACGTCCTGACTTTC. Its protein is CARNQGTGANVLTF.

Ten or more counts support this clonotype. The chain uses TRBV2 and TRBJ2-7; the D gene could be TRBD1 or TRBD2 (5 bases each). The CDR3 totals 16 residues. V lost 6 bases to trimming and J lost 3 bases, with 21 bases between them. Germline V CDR1 and CDR2: SNHLY, FYNNEI. CDR3 bases: TGTGCCAGCAGAAATAAACCGGGACCGATAAACTACGAGCAGTACTTC. Amino acids: CASRNKPGPINYEQYF.

The sample holds many counts of this clonotype. V usage is TRBV5-1 and J usage is TRBJ2-7; perhaps TRBD1 as D (5 bases). V was shortened by 0 bases and J by 2 bases, with 12 bases between the two germline ends. There are 15 residues in the CDR3. The germline V gene encodes CDR1 SGHRS and CDR2 YFSETQ. The CDR3 protein is CASSLAPDTTYEQYF. CDR3 nucleotides: TGCGCCAGCAGCTTGGCCCCGGACACGACCTACGAGCAGTACTTC.

This clonotype has at least ten counts. This rearrangement joins TRBV27 to TRBJ2-5, with 15 bases matching TRBD2. Trimming removed 6 bases from V and 5 bases from J; junction bases left unmatched: 7. The CDR3 is 16 amino acids. CDR1 is MNHEY, CDR2 SMNVEV, per germline (reference sequence). CDR3: CASSAWTSGGAETQYF. The CDR3 DNA sequence: TGTGCCAGCAGCGCCTGGACTAGCGGGGGGGCGGAGACCCAGTACTTC.

This clonotype appeared a few times. The chain combines TRBV12-3 or TRBV12-4 with TRBJ1-2; 7 bases agree with TRBD1. The CDR3 covers 13 residues. After removal of 6 bases from V and 8 bases from J, the junction contained 9 bases not matched to a gene. CDR3 loop: CASSTTGTTGYTF. Written as DNA, the CDR3 is TGTGCCAGCAGCACGACAGGGACGACGGGCTACACCTTC.

This chain uses TRBV6-1 with TRBJ2-4, with a weak D call TRBD2 (5 bases). The CDR3 is made up of 17 amino acids. Germline lookup yields CDR1 MNHNS and CDR2 SASEGT. V was shortened by 5 bases and J by 0 bases, with 17 bases between the two germline ends. The CDR3 loop reads CASSSALEGLAKNIQYF. CDR3 bases: TGTGCCAGCAGTTCCGCCCTTGAGGGCTTAGCCAAAAACATTCAGTACTTC.

The chain employs TRBV28 and TRBJ2-7, with D uncertain. The germline CDR1 and CDR2 sequences are MDHEN and SYDVKM. The length of the CDR3 is 13 residues. Deletions cut 6 bases from V and 2 bases from J, with 11 bases between. CDR3 amino acids: CASRSGFPYEQYF. For the CDR3, the DNA is TGTGCCAGCAGGTCCGGATTCCCCTACGAGCAGTACTTC.

The rearrangement uses TRBV7-2 and TRBJ1-2, with D hard to call. The CDR3 spans 15 residues. CDR1 is SGHTA, CDR2 FQGNSA, per germline. The germline V and J ends were trimmed by 5 bases and 4 bases, with 17 bases remaining between them. The CDR3 bases are TGTGCCAGCAGCCCCAGGACCGGAGACTTCTATGGCTACACCTTC. It is translated as CASSPRTGDFYGYTF.

This clonotype has more than one count but fewer than ten. The rearrangement uses TRBV15 and TRBJ2-3; D is unresolved. CDR3 length equals 17 residues. The germline gives CDR1 LNHNV, CDR2 YYDKDF (reference sequence). V lost 1 base and J lost 0, with 14 bases in between. CDR3 loop: CATSRGVPAYSTDTQYF. The CDR3 DNA follows: TGTGCCACCAGCAGAGGAGTGCCTGCATATAGCACAGATACGCAGTATTTT.

This chain links TRBV2 with TRBJ1-1; weak D call: TRBD1 (6 bases). The CDR3 spans 14 residues. V dropped 10 bases and J dropped 1 base, with 16 bases sitting between them. Germline V CDR1 and CDR2: SNHLY, FYNNEI. The CDR3 DNA is TGTGCCACGACGGACAGTTCCCCGAACACTGAAGCTTTCTTT. Protein product: CATTDSSPNTEAFF.

This clonotype appeared a single time. The chain recombines TRBV6-4 with TRBJ1-5; no reliable D call. Trimming stripped 7 bases from V and 5 bases from J, with 15 bases between. CDR1 and CDR2 (germline): MRHNA, SNTAGT. The CDR3 totals 14 residues. The chain's CDR3 is CASTTPQVDQPQHF. DNA of the CDR3: TGTGCCAGCACCACTCCGCAGGTTGATCAGCCCCAGCATTTT.

The gene calls are TRBV11-2 and TRBJ2-1, with 9 bases that match TRBD2. Germline CDR1 reads SGHAT; CDR2 reads FQNNGV. The V gene end was trimmed by 5 bases and the J gene end by 5 bases; junction bases not matched to a gene: 7. The CDR3 extends over 15 amino acids. The DNA of the CDR3 is TGTGCCAGCAGCCTCAGGCCTAGCGGGGACAATGAGCAGTTCTTC. Translation gives CASSLRPSGDNEQFF.

The chain carries TRBV7-2 and TRBJ2-1, with a possible D match to TRBD2 (5 bases). The CDR3 spans 14 residues. With 5 bases removed from V and 5 bases from J, the gap between germline ends came to 13 bases. Germline-derived CDR1 and CDR2 are SGHTA and FQGNSA. Here the CDR3 DNA reads TGTGCCAGCAGCCCCGTGGACGGGGACAATGAGCAGTTCTTC. It yields the protein CASSPVDGDNEQFF.

This clonotype has ten or more counts. J is TRBJ1-5 and V is TRBV29-1, with TRBD1 matching over 7 bases. CDR3 size: 13 residues. Germline V gene data show CDR1 as SQVTM and CDR2 as ANQGSEA. V was clipped by 7 bases and J by 7 bases; unmatched bases: 10. In DNA, the CDR3 is TGCAGCGCTGCGTCAGGGGGAAACCAGCCCCAGCATTTT. It codes for CSAASGGNQPQHF.